The subject of this entry is one TCR beta chain. Antigen specificity is unknown. The germline V gene has CDR1 LNHDA and CDR2 SQIVND (reference sequence). This CDR3 spans 16 amino acids. V lost 3 bases and J 4 bases, leaving 17 bases between the germline ends. This record belongs to a study of T cells in localized non-small cell lung cancer. Whole-study results and caveats: Adjacent lung exhibited a median of about 57 among the 100 most abundant tumor clones.

Here immunoSEQ multiplex PCR was the method, and the copy in TCRdb shows in-frame clones only, minus some. The sample lists about 21,000 clones, 70% to 90% seen once, with around 7% in the top ten. The chain carries TRBV19 and TRBJ2-3; TRBD2 is a possible D gene (7 bases). The receptor's source is a male donor older than 55 with stage I squamous cell lung carcinoma. The sample in question was peripheral blood, obtained before any cancer treatment. The chain's CDR3 is CASSIGGGAVSDTQYF. DNA of the CDR3: TGTGCCAGTAGTATTGGTGGGGGGGCGGTATCAGATACGCAGTATTTT.